This T cell receptor beta chain is drawn from a study of control samples from healthy donors and cancer patients. Measured with immunoSEQ multiplex PCR; TCRdb has only the in-frame clones, and not every one. The repertoire holds fewer than 250,000 clones, with about 89% as singletons. The CDR3 has 15 amino acids. Per germline, CDR1 ENHRY and CDR2 SYGVKD. V lost 4 bases, J lost 0 bases, and 12 bases lay in between. This clonotype was obtained from a man aged 25-45 years in good health. The sample taken for sequencing was blood. This rearrangement joins TRBV10-3 to TRBJ1-2; D unresolved. In DNA, the CDR3 is TGTGCCATCAGTGGCACAGCGATAGCTAACTATGGCTACACCTTC. Its protein product is CAISGTAIANYGYTF.